Listed below are T cell receptor beta chains from one sample, sequenced in a study of blood T cell repertoires in COVID-19. The data were produced by immunoSEQ multiplex PCR, yet TCRdb's version contains in-frame clones alone and is incomplete. The sample contains around 200,000 clones, around four fifths of which appear only once. Sequenced: peripheral blood. The receptors shown here come from a middle-aged woman with COVID-19, enrolled during active disease. The CDR3 runs from the conserved cysteine through the conserved F or W. The D gene is left open where the match is weak. Clone size appears in some rows only: once, few, many, or a class for an expanded clone.

j_call,cdr3_length,clone_size,d_call,v_call,cdr3_nt,cdr3_aa
TRBJ1-5,15,.,.,TRBV19,TGTGCCAGTAAGCATCCCAGGGGTCTCGATCAGCCCCAGCATTTT,CASKHPRGLDQPQHF
TRBJ1-5,15,.,TRBD1,TRBV28,TGTGCCAGCAGGTACAGGGGAGTTGGCAATCAGCCCCAGCATTTT,CASRYRGVGNQPQHF
TRBJ2-5,16,few,TRBD2,TRBV10-3,TGTGCCATCAGTAGCGGGGGGATAGGGTACCAAGAGACCCAGTACTTC,CAISSGGIGYQETQYF
TRBJ1-2,14,few,TRBD1,TRBV19,TGTGCCAGTATGAGGGACAGGTCCAACTATGGCTACACCTTC,CASMRDRSNYGYTF
TRBJ2-1,16,.,.,TRBV7-2,TGTGCCAGCAGCTTAGCGATGGGGGGGGGCCGAAATGAGCAGTTCTTC,CASSLAMGGGRNEQFF
TRBJ1-2,12,.,.,TRBV6-5,TGTGCCACCTTCGCGGCGGGGGACGGCTACACCTTC,CATFAAGDGYTF
TRBJ1-5,14,once,.,TRBV27,TGTGCCAGCAGTTCCAGTATACGCAATCAGCCCCAGCATTTT,CASSSSIRNQPQHF
TRBJ1-2,14,once,TRBD1,TRBV5-1,TGCGCCAGCAGCTGGACAGGGGGCGCTTATGGCTACACCTTC,CASSWTGGAYGYTF
TRBJ1-5,16,.,.,TRBV5-1,TGCGCCAGCAGCTTGGGTGGCTCTTATAGCAATCAGCCCCAGCATTTT,CASSLGGSYSNQPQHF
TRBJ1-2,14,.,.,TRBV27,TGTGCCAGCAGTTTATTAGGACAGCACTATGGCTACACCTTC,CASSLLGQHYGYTF
TRBJ1-4,15,.,TRBD1,TRBV3-1/TRBV3-2,TGTGCCAGCAGCCGTGTGGGACAGGGGAATGAAAAACTGTTTTTT,CASSRVGQGNEKLFF
TRBJ2-7,14,.,TRBD2,TRBV5-5,TGTGCCCCGCAAGACGCTAGCGGCTCCTACGAGCAGTACTTC,CAPQDASGSYEQYF
TRBJ2-3,15,.,.,TRBV14,TGTGCCAGCAGCAAGTGGTCCAGGGTAGAAGATACGCAGTATTTT,CASSKWSRVEDTQYF
TRBJ2-7,15,once,TRBD2,TRBV28,TGTGCCAGCAGTGAAGGGATAGCGGGAGGCTACGAGCAGTACTTC,CASSEGIAGGYEQYF
TRBJ2-2,16,.,TRBD2,TRBV6-6,TGTGCCAGCAGTTCCCCTAGCGGCACGAACACCGGGGAGCTGTTTTTT,CASSSPSGTNTGELFF
TRBJ2-7,14,.,.,TRBV7-9,TGTGCCAGCAGCTTAGGGAGGGCCCCCTACGAGCAGTACTTC,CASSLGRAPYEQYF
TRBJ2-1,15,.,TRBD2,TRBV5-1,TGCGCCAGCAGCTTGGGGGCCCAGCGGGGGGGCCAGCAGTTCTTC,CASSLGAQRGGQQFF
TRBJ2-2,15,.,TRBD1,TRBV11-3,TGTGCCAGCGTTCTTCGGACAGGTGGAACCGGGGAGCTGTTTTTT,CASVLRTGGTGELFF
TRBJ2-7,12,.,TRBD1,TRBV5-1,TGCGCCAGCAGCTCGACAGGGGGCGAGCAGTACTTC,CASSSTGGEQYF
TRBJ2-1,13,.,.,TRBV6-2/TRBV6-3,TGTGCCAGCAGCGACCCTGGACTATCGTGGCAGTTCTTC,CASSDPGLSWQFF
TRBJ1-4,14,few,.,TRBV29-1,TGCAGCGTTTCGCCGGGAGCAACTAATGAAAAACTGTTTTTT,CSVSPGATNEKLFF
TRBJ1-5,13,.,TRBD1,TRBV19,TGTGCCAGTAGTGTGACAGGGAATCAGCCCCAGCATTTT,CASSVTGNQPQHF
TRBJ2-7,14,.,TRBD1,TRBV9,TGTGCCAGCAGCCCGGGGACAGGGACCTACGAGCAGTACTTC,CASSPGTGTYEQYF
TRBJ1-1,11,.,.,TRBV1,TGCACCAGCAACCCACAGGGGGCCGCTTTCTTT,CTSNPQGAAFF
TRBJ1-5,15,.,.,TRBV5-1,TGCGCCAGCAGCTTGGCCGGCAGGCCCAATCAGCCCCAGCATTTT,CASSLAGRPNQPQHF
TRBJ1-4,13,.,.,TRBV5-1,TGCGCCAGCAGCACGGGGGGTGAGGAAAAACTGTTTTTT,CASSTGGEEKLFF
TRBJ1-5,14,.,.,TRBV15,TGTGCCACCAGCAGAGAGGCAGGGAATCAGCCCCAGCATTTT,CATSREAGNQPQHF
TRBJ1-2,11,.,.,TRBV24-1,TGTGCCACCAGTGATTCGAGGGGCTACACCTTC,CATSDSRGYTF
TRBJ2-1,12,once,TRBD2,TRBV11-2,TGTGCCAGCAGCGCGGGGGGTAGGGTGCAGTTCTTC,CASSAGGRVQFF
TRBJ1-1,12,few,.,TRBV28,TGTGCCAGCAGTCCTCACCCACGGGAAGCTTTCTTT,CASSPHPREAFF
TRBJ2-4,14,.,.,TRBV3-1/TRBV3-2,TGTGCCAGCAGCCGACGGGGGGCCAAAAACATTCAGTACTTC,CASSRRGAKNIQYF
TRBJ2-2,15,.,TRBD2,TRBV19,TGTGCCAGTAGTATGCCTAGCGGGAGGAAAGGGGAGCTGTTTTTT,CASSMPSGRKGELFF
TRBJ1-4,13,.,.,TRBV7-9,TGTGCCAGCAGCTCTTCAGGGGAAGAAAAACTGTTTTTT,CASSSSGEEKLFF
TRBJ2-3,14,.,.,TRBV5-1,TGCGCCAGCAGCTTAACAGGACGCACAGATACGCAGTATTTT,CASSLTGRTDTQYF
TRBJ1-2,13,.,.,TRBV5-6,TGTGCCACCCAACCACCCGGAGGGGACGGCTACACCTTC,CATQPPGGDGYTF
TRBJ2-2,14,.,TRBD2,TRBV20-1,TGCAGTGCTAGTGCGGGGGCGAACACCGGGGAGCTGTTTTTT,CSASAGANTGELFF
TRBJ1-1,15,.,.,TRBV27,TGTGCCAGTTCCCCCCATCTCGGCAGGGACACTGAAGCTTTCTTT,CASSPHLGRDTEAFF
TRBJ2-2,16,.,.,TRBV19,TGTGCCAGTAGTATAGCCGGGGGAGAAAGTACCGGGGAGCTGTTTTTT,CASSIAGGESTGELFF
TRBJ1-1,15,.,TRBD1,TRBV19,TGTGCCAGTAGTATGACTGGCAGGGGGCGGGGGGAAGCTTTCTTT,CASSMTGRGRGEAFF
TRBJ2-1,15,.,TRBD1,TRBV6-4,TGTGCCAGCAGTGTTCGACAGGGGGCATTCAATGAGCAGTTCTTC,CASSVRQGAFNEQFF
TRBJ1-1,15,.,.,TRBV19,TGTGCCAGTAGTCCTCCTTCGAGGGTTAACACTGAAGCTTTCTTT,CASSPPSRVNTEAFF
TRBJ2-1,13,.,.,TRBV12-3/TRBV12-4,TGTGCCAGCAGTTTCGGGGGTTGGAATGAGCAGTTCTTC,CASSFGGWNEQFF
TRBJ1-1,13,.,.,TRBV12-3/TRBV12-4,TGTGCCAGCAGTTTAAGGGGGACCACTGAAGCTTTCTTT,CASSLRGTTEAFF
TRBJ1-3,17,.,TRBD1,TRBV5-1,TGCGCCAGCAGCTTGATCCCCTTGGGGACAGGGGAGGCCACCATATATTTT,CASSLIPLGTGEATIYF
TRBJ2-3,14,.,.,TRBV10-2,TGCGCCAGCAGTGAAACGGGAGCTGGAGATACGCAGTATTTT,CASSETGAGDTQYF
TRBJ2-3,16,once,.,TRBV12-2,TGTGCAAGTCGCTGTTTCCGGGACTCCTATTTTGATACGCAGTATTTT,CASRCFRDSYFDTQYF
TRBJ1-2,14,.,TRBD1,TRBV5-1,TGCGCCAGCAGCGCGATGACAGGGTCTTATGGCTACACCTTC,CASSAMTGSYGYTF
TRBJ2-7,14,.,.,TRBV5-1,TGCGCCAGCAGCTTGGGGGACATTTCCTACGAGCAGTACTTC,CASSLGDISYEQYF
TRBJ1-1,12,.,.,TRBV27,TGTGCCAGCAGTTTATTCCGGGGTGAAGCTTTCTTT,CASSLFRGEAFF